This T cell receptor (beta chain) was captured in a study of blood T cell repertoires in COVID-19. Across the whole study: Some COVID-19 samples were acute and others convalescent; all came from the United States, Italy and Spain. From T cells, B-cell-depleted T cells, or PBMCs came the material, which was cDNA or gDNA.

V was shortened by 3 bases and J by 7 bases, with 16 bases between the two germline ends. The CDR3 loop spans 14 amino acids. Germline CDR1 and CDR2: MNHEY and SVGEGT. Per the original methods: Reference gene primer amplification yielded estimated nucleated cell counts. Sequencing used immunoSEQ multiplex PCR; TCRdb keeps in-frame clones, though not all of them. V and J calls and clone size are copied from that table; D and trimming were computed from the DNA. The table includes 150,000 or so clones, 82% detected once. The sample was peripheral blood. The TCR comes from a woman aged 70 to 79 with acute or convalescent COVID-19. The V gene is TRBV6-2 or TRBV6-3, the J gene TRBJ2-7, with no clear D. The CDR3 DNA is TGTGCCAGCAGTTATGGAGTCCTACCCTTGGAGCAGTACTTC. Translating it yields CASSYGVLPLEQYF.